This passage covers 9 T cell receptor beta chains from one sample sequenced in a study of blood T cell repertoires in COVID-19. Clones were read by immunoSEQ multiplex PCR, and TCRdb kept only the in-frame ones, dropping some. The repertoire includes about 330,000 clones, around 80% of them detected once, and roughly 1.1% sits in the top ten. Sequencing was performed on peripheral blood. The source is a woman aged 50 to 60 with acute or convalescent COVID-19.

The chain joins TRBV4-3 to TRBJ2-1, with a weak D call TRBD2 (6 bases). The V gene's germline CDR1 is LGHNA and CDR2 YSLEER. V lost 0 bases and J 9 bases, leaving 21 bases between the germline ends. There are 17 residues in the CDR3. The CDR3 DNA reads TGCGCCAGCAGCCAAGATGCGGGCGGCTATATCGGGGGTGAGCAGTTCTTC. Translation: CASSQDAGGYIGGEQFF.

The V gene is TRBV5-1, the J gene TRBJ2-5, with 10 positions matching TRBD2. J lost 5 bases, V lost 3 bases, and 7 bases had no gene match. The V gene's germline CDR1 is SGHRS and CDR2 YFSETQ. This CDR3 is built from 15 residues. CDR3 sequence reads: CASSSTSGLGETQYF. The CDR3 DNA reads as TGCGCCAGCAGCTCGACTAGCGGGCTGGGGGAGACCCAGTACTTC.

This clone was detected only once. As DNA, the CDR3 is TGTGCCAGCAGCCGCGGAGAGGGGGCGTATGGCTACACCTTC. Residues: CASSRGEGAYGYTF. The chain is built from TRBV6-5 and TRBJ1-2, with 7 positions matching TRBD1. The germline CDR1 and CDR2 sequences are MNHEY and SVGAGI. The CDR3 extends over 14 amino acids. With V trimmed by 6 bases and J by 5 bases, 9 bases remained unmatched.

The chain employs TRBV2 and TRBJ2-3, with a tentative D call TRBD1 (6 bases). The CDR3 extends over 12 amino acids. The germline V gene has CDR1 SNHLY and CDR2 FYNNEI. Deletions cut 4 bases from V and 4 bases from J, with 6 bases between. CDR3 loop: CASSGQADTQYF. In nucleotides, the CDR3 is TGTGCCAGCAGTGGACAGGCAGATACGCAGTATTTT. Complete variable domain (other parts from reference TRBV2 and TRBJ2-3): EPEVTQTPSHQVTQMGQEVILRCVPISNHLYFYWYRQILGQKVEFLVSFYNNEISEKSEIFDDQFSVERPDGSNFTLKIRSTKLEDSAMYFCASSGQADTQYFGPGTRLTVL.

This clone was counted between two and nine times. This chain connects TRBV9 to TRBJ2-7; a possible D gene is TRBD1 (5 bases). The CDR3 has 13 amino acids. Germline CDR1 reads SGDLS; CDR2 reads YYNGEE. The V gene lost 0 bases and the J gene lost 3 bases, with 7 bases spanning the gap. The CDR3 bases are TGTGCCAGCAGCGTAGGCGACAGCTACGAGCAGTACTTC. As protein: CASSVGDSYEQYF.

In this sample, this clone turned up once. The chain's CDR3 is CATSIGTGGYEQYV. Written as DNA, the CDR3 is TGTGCCACCAGCATAGGGACTGGGGGTTACGAGCAGTACGTC. The genes are TRBV15 and TRBJ2-7, with D possibly being TRBD2 (6 bases). CDR3 length equals 14 residues. V was pared by 4 bases and J by 4 bases, with 14 bases between. Germline V gives CDR1 LNHNV, CDR2 YYDKDF (reference sequence).

This chain uses TRBV5-1 with TRBJ2-7; 8 nucleotides align to TRBD1. The length of the CDR3 is 15 residues. V gave up 4 bases and J gave up 3 bases; unmatched junction bases: 9. Germline V gene lookup returns CDR1 SGHRS and CDR2 YFSETQ. Here the CDR3 reads CASSPDRAVGYEQYF. For the CDR3, the DNA is TGCGCCAGCAGCCCGGACAGGGCGGTAGGCTACGAGCAGTACTTC.

The rearrangement joins TRBV30 to TRBJ1-2; unclear D gene. Germline values: CDR1 GTSNPN, CDR2 SVGIG (reference sequence). The CDR3 totals 14 residues. V was clipped by 4 bases and J by 3 bases, with 15 bases between them. CDR3 sequence reads: CAWKMHLGDYGYTF. The CDR3 DNA sequence: TGTGCCTGGAAAATGCACCTCGGGGACTATGGCTACACCTTC. Together with reference TRBV30 and TRBJ1-2, the CDR3 gives the full variable domain: SQTIHQWPATLVQPVGSPLSLECTVEGTSNPNLYWYRQAAGRGLQLLFYSVGIGQISSEVPQNLSASRPQDRQFILSSKKLLLSDSGFYLCAWKMHLGDYGYTFGSGTRLTVV.

Comment on this clone: The same CDR3 also results from other DNA sequences found in this sample. This chain joins TRBV6-5 and TRBJ1-1, with D maybe TRBD1 (5 bases). The CDR3 has 13 amino acids. CDR1 MNHEY and CDR2 SVGAGI come from the germline V gene. V lost 2 bases and J lost 2, with 6 bases in between. The CDR3 spells CASSYDSNTEAFF. The CDR3 bases are TGTGCCAGCAGTTACGACAGCAACACTGAAGCTTTCTTT.